The 3 T cell receptor beta chains below were found in one sample sequenced in a study of cytomegalovirus exposure and HLA in healthy donors. Amplification used 60 Vbeta primers and 13 Jbeta primers. Clones were sequenced by immunoSEQ multiplex PCR, and TCRdb holds only the in-frame ones, with some missing. The data show roughly 140,000 clones, around 81% seen once. Sequencing was carried out using PBMCs. The receptors were gathered from a man aged 40-49 years in good health and CMV-seropositive.

The chain is built from TRBV4-1 and TRBJ1-5; TRBD1 might be the D (6 bases). Deletions cut 0 bases from V and 4 bases from J, with 10 bases between. Germline V gene data show CDR1 as MGHRA and CDR2 as YSYEKL. The CDR3 covers 15 residues. The CDR3 DNA reads as TGCGCCAGCAGCCAAGATAGGACAGATAATCAGCCCCAGCATTTT. The encoded protein is CASSQDRTDNQPQHF.

The chain has TRBV2 and TRBJ1-1, with no clear D. The CDR3 has 13 amino acids. Germline assignment: CDR1 SNHLY and CDR2 FYNNEI. The V end was cut by 7 bases, the J end by 0 bases, with 9 bases between. The CDR3 DNA reads TGTGCCAGCACCTTGGGAGTGAACACTGAAGCTTTCTTT. This gives the protein CASTLGVNTEAFF.

The genes are TRBV2 and TRBJ1-2; unclear D gene. Germline V gene sequence: CDR1 SNHLY, CDR2 FYNNEI. The CDR3 sequence is 12 residues long. V was trimmed by 5 bases and J by 6 bases, leaving 10 bases between them. CDR3 protein: CASSRRGDGYTF. Here the CDR3 DNA reads TGTGCCAGCAGTCGTCGCGGGGATGGCTACACCTTC.